Listed below are T cell receptor beta chains from one sample, sequenced in a study of blood T cell repertoires in COVID-19. Method: immunoSEQ multiplex PCR; TCRdb's copy keeps in-frame clones and lacks some. The data hold about 97,000 clones, with nearly 90% observed a single time. The sequenced material came from peripheral blood. The receptors here all came from a man aged 45-65 years with active COVID-19. The CDR3 runs from the conserved cysteine through the conserved F or W. The order of the fields is D gene, clone size, V gene, J gene, CDR3 protein, CDR3 DNA. A D gene is named only where the DNA matches it firmly. Only some rows state a clone size, as once, few, many or a class for expanded clones.

d_call: TRBD1
clone_size: -
v_call: TRBV25-1
j_call: TRBJ2-2
cdr3_aa: CASRGTANTGELFF
cdr3_nt: TGTGCCAGCAGAGGGACAGCGAACACCGGGGAGCTGTTTTTT

d_call: -
clone_size: -
v_call: TRBV5-6
j_call: TRBJ2-4
cdr3_aa: CASSLESAAINIQYF
cdr3_nt: TGTGCCAGCAGCTTGGAATCCGCGGCAATAAACATTCAGTACTTC

d_call: -
clone_size: -
v_call: TRBV6-6
j_call: TRBJ1-5
cdr3_aa: CASSTYSGYQPQHF
cdr3_nt: TGTGCCAGCAGTACCTACAGTGGGTATCAGCCCCAGCATTTT

d_call: TRBD1
clone_size: -
v_call: TRBV27
j_call: TRBJ2-1
cdr3_aa: CASSLLGRGQGNEQFF
cdr3_nt: TGTGCCAGCAGTTTATTGGGCAGGGGGCAAGGAAATGAGCAGTTCTTC

d_call: TRBD1
clone_size: -
v_call: TRBV18
j_call: TRBJ1-1
cdr3_aa: CASSPGQLKGNTEAFF
cdr3_nt: TGTGCCAGCTCACCGGGACAGCTGAAGGGGAACACTGAAGCTTTCTTT

d_call: TRBD1
clone_size: -
v_call: TRBV28
j_call: TRBJ2-2
cdr3_aa: CASSARTGAGELFF
cdr3_nt: TGTGCCAGCAGTGCCCGGACAGGGGCCGGGGAGCTGTTTTTT

d_call: TRBD2
clone_size: -
v_call: TRBV6-1
j_call: TRBJ2-1
cdr3_aa: CASSEGHSGGGSFF
cdr3_nt: TGTGCCAGCAGTGAAGGGCATAGCGGGGGGGGTTCTTTCTTC

d_call: -
clone_size: once
v_call: TRBV7-9
j_call: TRBJ1-2
cdr3_aa: CASSFEEGGYTF
cdr3_nt: TGTGCCAGCAGCTTTGAGGAAGGCGGCTACACCTTC

d_call: -
clone_size: once
v_call: TRBV6-2/TRBV6-3
j_call: TRBJ1-5
cdr3_aa: CASSYSHPDQPQHF
cdr3_nt: TGTGCCAGCAGTTACAGCCATCCGGATCAGCCCCAGCATTTT

d_call: -
clone_size: once
v_call: TRBV5-1
j_call: TRBJ1-1
cdr3_aa: CASSLRAGLPNTEAFF
cdr3_nt: TGCGCCAGCAGCTTGAGAGCGGGTTTACCAAACACTGAAGCTTTCTTT

d_call: TRBD1
clone_size: -
v_call: TRBV18
j_call: TRBJ2-2
cdr3_aa: CASTYGTGAIGELFF
cdr3_nt: TGTGCCAGCACTTACGGGACAGGGGCCATCGGGGAGCTGTTTTTT

d_call: -
clone_size: -
v_call: TRBV4-3
j_call: TRBJ2-3
cdr3_aa: CASSQDYRALDTQYF
cdr3_nt: TGCGCCAGCAGCCAAGATTACAGAGCCCTCGATACGCAGTATTTT

d_call: TRBD2
clone_size: -
v_call: TRBV6-6
j_call: TRBJ2-7
cdr3_aa: CASRSGGALEQYF
cdr3_nt: TGTGCCAGCAGGAGCGGGGGGGCCCTCGAGCAGTACTTC

d_call: TRBD1
clone_size: -
v_call: TRBV6-6
j_call: TRBJ2-7
cdr3_aa: CASSPIKGASGEQYF
cdr3_nt: TGTGCCAGCAGTCCAATTAAGGGGGCGTCCGGCGAGCAGTACTTC

d_call: TRBD1
clone_size: -
v_call: TRBV9
j_call: TRBJ1-2
cdr3_aa: CASSVEQGIGYTF
cdr3_nt: TGTGCCAGCAGCGTAGAACAGGGGATTGGCTACACCTTC

d_call: -
clone_size: -
v_call: TRBV5-1
j_call: TRBJ1-6
cdr3_aa: CASSPLDSASAALHF
cdr3_nt: TGCGCCAGCAGCCCCCTGGACAGCGCCAGTGCGGCCCTCCACTTT

d_call: TRBD1
clone_size: -
v_call: TRBV6-5
j_call: TRBJ1-1
cdr3_aa: CASSPQGMGTEAFF
cdr3_nt: TGTGCCAGCAGTCCACAGGGGATGGGCACTGAAGCTTTCTTT

d_call: TRBD1
clone_size: -
v_call: TRBV11-2
j_call: TRBJ1-5
cdr3_aa: CASSRDRGNQPQHF
cdr3_nt: TGTGCCAGCAGCCGGGACAGGGGAAATCAGCCCCAGCATTTT

d_call: TRBD1
clone_size: -
v_call: TRBV6-5
j_call: TRBJ2-7
cdr3_aa: CASSYRDRGWYEQYF
cdr3_nt: TGTGCCAGCAGTTACAGGGACAGGGGCTGGTACGAGCAGTACTTC

d_call: -
clone_size: -
v_call: TRBV7-9
j_call: TRBJ1-4
cdr3_aa: CASSLARDGEKLFF
cdr3_nt: TGTGCCAGCAGCTTAGCGCGGGACGGTGAAAAACTGTTTTTT

d_call: TRBD2
clone_size: -
v_call: TRBV9
j_call: TRBJ2-1
cdr3_aa: CASSGSGGALEQFF
cdr3_nt: TGTGCCAGCAGCGGTAGCGGGGGGGCCCTTGAGCAGTTCTTC

d_call: -
clone_size: -
v_call: TRBV2
j_call: TRBJ2-2
cdr3_aa: CASSIDRGNTGELFF
cdr3_nt: TGTGCCAGCAGTATAGACCGGGGGAACACCGGGGAGCTGTTTTTT

d_call: -
clone_size: once
v_call: TRBV5-6
j_call: TRBJ1-6
cdr3_aa: CASSLEEQSSYNSPLHF
cdr3_nt: TGTGCCAGCAGCTTAGAAGAGCAAAGCTCCTATAATTCACCCCTCCACTTT

d_call: -
clone_size: -
v_call: TRBV7-9
j_call: TRBJ1-5
cdr3_aa: CASSFQGQDQPQHF
cdr3_nt: TGTGCCAGCAGCTTCCAGGGGCAAGATCAGCCCCAGCATTTT

d_call: TRBD1
clone_size: -
v_call: TRBV29-1
j_call: TRBJ1-1
cdr3_aa: CSVAGTANTEAFF
cdr3_nt: TGCAGCGTAGCCGGGACAGCGAACACTGAAGCTTTCTTT

d_call: -
clone_size: -
v_call: TRBV5-8
j_call: TRBJ2-2
cdr3_aa: CASFPLLRGRTGELFF
cdr3_nt: TGTGCCAGCTTCCCTCTCCTCAGGGGTAGGACCGGGGAGCTGTTTTTT

d_call: TRBD2
clone_size: -
v_call: TRBV7-2
j_call: TRBJ2-2
cdr3_aa: CASSLLGTGGQTGELFF
cdr3_nt: TGTGCCAGCAGCTTGCTCGGGACGGGGGGGCAGACCGGGGAGCTGTTTTTT

d_call: TRBD1
clone_size: -
v_call: TRBV5-4
j_call: TRBJ2-7
cdr3_aa: CASSGPGQRIYEQYF
cdr3_nt: TGTGCCAGCAGCGGACCGGGACAGAGAATCTACGAGCAGTACTTC

d_call: TRBD1
clone_size: -
v_call: TRBV3-1/TRBV3-2
j_call: TRBJ1-1
cdr3_aa: CASSLTDRDTEAFF
cdr3_nt: TGTGCCAGCAGCCTTACCGACAGGGATACTGAAGCTTTCTTT

d_call: TRBD2
clone_size: -
v_call: TRBV19
j_call: TRBJ2-3
cdr3_aa: CASSGLAGADTQYF
cdr3_nt: TGTGCCAGTAGCGGACTAGCGGGGGCGGATACGCAGTATTTT

d_call: -
clone_size: -
v_call: TRBV21-1
j_call: TRBJ2-7
cdr3_aa: CASKTGFDEQYF
cdr3_nt: TGTGCCAGCAAGACGGGGTTCGACGAGCAGTACTTC

d_call: -
clone_size: -
v_call: TRBV18
j_call: TRBJ1-6
cdr3_aa: CASSPLGEDSPLHF
cdr3_nt: TGTGCCAGCTCACCTCTGGGGGAGGATTCACCCCTCCACTTT

d_call: -
clone_size: -
v_call: TRBV2
j_call: TRBJ2-3
cdr3_aa: CASITVSPLDTDTQYF
cdr3_nt: TGTGCCAGCATCACAGTCAGCCCCCTTGACACAGATACGCAGTATTTT

d_call: TRBD1
clone_size: -
v_call: TRBV6-4
j_call: TRBJ1-3
cdr3_aa: CASREPGQGRPGNTIYF
cdr3_nt: TGTGCCAGCAGAGAACCGGGACAGGGACGACCTGGAAACACCATATATTTT

d_call: TRBD1
clone_size: -
v_call: TRBV7-9
j_call: TRBJ2-7
cdr3_aa: CASSSTGRIYEQYF
cdr3_nt: TGTGCCAGCAGCTCGACAGGGCGCATCTACGAGCAGTACTTC

d_call: -
clone_size: -
v_call: TRBV9
j_call: TRBJ2-1
cdr3_aa: CASSVVGTVYNEQFF
cdr3_nt: TGTGCCAGCAGCGTAGTGGGGACTGTCTACAATGAGCAGTTCTTC

d_call: TRBD2
clone_size: -
v_call: TRBV7-2
j_call: TRBJ2-2
cdr3_aa: CASSLQPGAGANTGELFF
cdr3_nt: TGTGCCAGCAGCTTACAGCCGGGAGCGGGGGCGAACACCGGGGAGCTGTTTTTT

d_call: TRBD1
clone_size: -
v_call: TRBV5-1
j_call: TRBJ1-4
cdr3_aa: CASSPGQSVEKLFF
cdr3_nt: TGCGCCAGCAGCCCGGGACAGTCTGTTGAAAAACTGTTTTTT

d_call: -
clone_size: -
v_call: TRBV24-1
j_call: TRBJ1-4
cdr3_aa: CATSGGVGEKLFF
cdr3_nt: TGTGCCACCAGCGGCGGGGTTGGGGAAAAACTGTTTTTT

d_call: -
clone_size: -
v_call: TRBV2
j_call: TRBJ1-4
cdr3_aa: CASSEQGNEKLFF
cdr3_nt: TGTGCCAGCAGTGAACAGGGCAATGAAAAACTGTTTTTT

d_call: TRBD1
clone_size: -
v_call: TRBV7-2
j_call: TRBJ2-4
cdr3_aa: CASSFTGGVTKNIQYF
cdr3_nt: TGTGCCAGCAGCTTTACAGGGGGCGTTACCAAAAACATTCAGTACTTC

d_call: TRBD1
clone_size: -
v_call: TRBV2
j_call: TRBJ1-3
cdr3_aa: CASKDRGLGNTIYF
cdr3_nt: TGTGCCAGCAAGGACAGGGGACTTGGAAACACCATATATTTT

d_call: -
clone_size: -
v_call: TRBV5-5
j_call: TRBJ2-4
cdr3_aa: CASSLALAAKNIQYF
cdr3_nt: TGTGCCAGCAGCTTGGCCTTGGCTGCCAAAAACATTCAGTACTTC

d_call: TRBD1
clone_size: once
v_call: TRBV6-2/TRBV6-3
j_call: TRBJ1-2
cdr3_aa: CASSYSRAGGNYGYTF
cdr3_nt: TGTGCCAGCAGTTACTCGCGTGCAGGGGGAAACTATGGCTACACCTTC

d_call: TRBD1
clone_size: -
v_call: TRBV4-1
j_call: TRBJ1-2
cdr3_aa: CASSQAQGAMGNGYTF
cdr3_nt: TGCGCCAGCAGCCAGGCACAGGGGGCCATGGGGAATGGCTACACCTTC

d_call: TRBD1
clone_size: -
v_call: TRBV27
j_call: TRBJ1-1
cdr3_aa: CASSPRTGGDTEAFF
cdr3_nt: TGTGCCAGCAGTCCACGGACAGGAGGAGACACTGAAGCTTTCTTT

d_call: -
clone_size: -
v_call: TRBV5-1
j_call: TRBJ2-5
cdr3_aa: CASSLEGAGETQYF
cdr3_nt: TGCGCCAGCAGCTTGGAAGGGGCTGGAGAGACCCAGTACTTC

d_call: -
clone_size: -
v_call: TRBV10-3
j_call: TRBJ2-3
cdr3_aa: CAISEFRDTQYF
cdr3_nt: TGTGCCATCAGTGAGTTTCGAGATACGCAGTATTTT

d_call: TRBD1
clone_size: -
v_call: TRBV27
j_call: TRBJ1-4
cdr3_aa: CASSSQGGVAEKLFF
cdr3_nt: TGTGCCAGCAGTTCACAGGGGGGGGTAGCTGAAAAACTGTTTTTT

d_call: -
clone_size: -
v_call: TRBV9
j_call: TRBJ2-3
cdr3_aa: CASSVGENTQYF
cdr3_nt: TGTGCCAGCAGCGTAGGAGAGAATACGCAGTATTTT

d_call: -
clone_size: once
v_call: TRBV3-1/TRBV3-2
j_call: TRBJ1-1
cdr3_aa: CASSPQTMNTEAFF
cdr3_nt: TGTGCCAGCAGCCCACAGACCATGAACACTGAAGCTTTCTTT

d_call: -
clone_size: -
v_call: TRBV7-9
j_call: TRBJ2-2
cdr3_aa: CASSFGAGFTGELFF
cdr3_nt: TGTGCCAGCAGCTTCGGTGCGGGGTTCACCGGGGAGCTGTTTTTT

d_call: -
clone_size: few
v_call: TRBV6-5
j_call: TRBJ2-1
cdr3_aa: CASSSFPTRVGEQFF
cdr3_nt: TGTGCCAGCAGTTCGTTCCCAACTAGAGTCGGTGAGCAGTTCTTC

d_call: -
clone_size: -
v_call: TRBV19
j_call: TRBJ1-4
cdr3_aa: CASSIEGSSNEKLFF
cdr3_nt: TGTGCCAGTAGTATAGAGGGCAGTAGTAATGAAAAACTGTTTTTT